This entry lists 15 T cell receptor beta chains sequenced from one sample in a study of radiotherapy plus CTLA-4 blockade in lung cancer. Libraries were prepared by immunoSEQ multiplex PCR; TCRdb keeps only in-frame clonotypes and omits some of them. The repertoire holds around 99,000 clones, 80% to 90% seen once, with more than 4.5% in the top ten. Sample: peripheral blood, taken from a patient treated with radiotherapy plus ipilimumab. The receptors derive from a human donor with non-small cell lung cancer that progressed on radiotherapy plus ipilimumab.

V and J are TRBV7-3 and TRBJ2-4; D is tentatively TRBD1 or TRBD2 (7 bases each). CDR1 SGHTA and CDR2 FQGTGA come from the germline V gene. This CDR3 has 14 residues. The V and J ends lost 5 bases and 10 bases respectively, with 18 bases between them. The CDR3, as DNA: TGTGCCAGCAGCCCTCGGGGAGGGGGCGGGATTCAGTACTTC. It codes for CASSPRGGGGIQYF.

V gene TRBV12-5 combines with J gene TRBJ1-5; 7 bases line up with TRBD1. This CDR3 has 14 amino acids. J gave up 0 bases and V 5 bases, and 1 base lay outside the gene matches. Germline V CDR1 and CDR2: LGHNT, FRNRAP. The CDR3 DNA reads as TGTGCTAGTGGTCAGGGGGGTAGCAATCAGCCCCAGCATTTT. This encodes CASGQGGSNQPQHF.

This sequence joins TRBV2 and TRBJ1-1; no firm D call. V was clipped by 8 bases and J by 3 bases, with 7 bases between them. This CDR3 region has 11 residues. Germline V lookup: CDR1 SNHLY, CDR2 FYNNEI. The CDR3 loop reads CASPPDTEAFF. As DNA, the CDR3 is TGTGCCAGCCCGCCCGACACTGAAGCTTTCTTT.

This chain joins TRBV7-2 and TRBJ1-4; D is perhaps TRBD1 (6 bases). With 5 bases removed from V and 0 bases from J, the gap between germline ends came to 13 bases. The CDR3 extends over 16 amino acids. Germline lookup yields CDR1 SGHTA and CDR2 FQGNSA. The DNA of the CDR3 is TGTGCCAGCAGCCGGAGGGGGTCCACAACTAATGAAAAACTGTTTTTT. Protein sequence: CASSRRGSTTNEKLFF.

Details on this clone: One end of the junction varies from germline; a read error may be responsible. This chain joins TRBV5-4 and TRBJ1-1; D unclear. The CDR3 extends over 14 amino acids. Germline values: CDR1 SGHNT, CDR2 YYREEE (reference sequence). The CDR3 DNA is TGTGCCAGCAGTTTGGAATTTCGGAACACTGAAGCTTTCTTT. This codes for CASSLEFRNTEAFF.

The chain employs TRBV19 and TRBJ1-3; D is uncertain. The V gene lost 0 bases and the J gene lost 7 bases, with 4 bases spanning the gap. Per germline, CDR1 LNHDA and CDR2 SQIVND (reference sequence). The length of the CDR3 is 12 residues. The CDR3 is CASSIEGNTIYF. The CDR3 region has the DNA TGTGCCAGTAGTATAGAGGGGAACACCATATATTTT.

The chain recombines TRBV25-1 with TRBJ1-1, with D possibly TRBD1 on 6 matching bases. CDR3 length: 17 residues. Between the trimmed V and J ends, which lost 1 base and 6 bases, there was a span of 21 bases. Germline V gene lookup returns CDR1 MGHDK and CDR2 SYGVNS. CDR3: CASSEWGEGQGLAEAFF. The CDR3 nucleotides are TGTGCCAGCAGTGAATGGGGGGAGGGCCAGGGGTTAGCTGAAGCTTTCTTT.

Here the CDR3 reads CASSRDSGGVDTIYF. The CDR3 DNA follows: TGCGCCAGCAGCCGCGACTCCGGGGGTGTGGACACCATATATTTT. The rearrangement uses TRBV5-1 and TRBJ1-3; a possible D gene is TRBD1 (5 bases). V was pared by 4 bases and J by 8 bases, with 19 bases between. Germline-derived CDR1 and CDR2 are SGHRS and YFSETQ. This CDR3 contains 15 residues.

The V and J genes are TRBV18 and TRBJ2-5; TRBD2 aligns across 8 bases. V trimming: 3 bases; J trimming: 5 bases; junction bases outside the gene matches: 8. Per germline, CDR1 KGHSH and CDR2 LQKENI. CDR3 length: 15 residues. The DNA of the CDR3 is TGTGCCAGCTCACCCCTCGGGGGGGCCGGGGAGACCCAGTACTTC. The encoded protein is CASSPLGGAGETQYF. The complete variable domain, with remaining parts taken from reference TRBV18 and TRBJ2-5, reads NAGVMQNPRHLVRRRGQEARLRCSPMKGHSHVYWYRQLPEEGLKFMVYLQKENIIDESGMPKERFSAEFPKEGPSILRIQQVVRGDSAAYFCASSPLGGAGETQYFGPGTRLLVL.

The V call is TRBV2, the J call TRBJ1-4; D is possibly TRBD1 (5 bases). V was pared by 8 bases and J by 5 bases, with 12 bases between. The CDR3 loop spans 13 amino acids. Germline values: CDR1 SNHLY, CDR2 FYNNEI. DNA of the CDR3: TGTGCCAGCCGAGACAGACCAAATGAAAAACTGTTTTTT. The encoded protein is CASRDRPNEKLFF. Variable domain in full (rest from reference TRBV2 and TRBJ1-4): EPEVTQTPSHQVTQMGQEVILRCVPISNHLYFYWYRQILGQKVEFLVSFYNNEISEKSEIFDDQFSVERPDGSNFTLKIRSTKLEDSAMYFCASRDRPNEKLFFGSGTQLSVL.

CDR3 nucleotide sequence: TGTGCCAGTAGCCCGAGTTGGGTGTACACTGAAGCTTTCTTT. Protein: CASSPSWVYTEAFF. This chain connects TRBV19 to TRBJ1-1, with D hard to call. Germline loops: CDR1 LNHDA, CDR2 SQIVND (reference sequence). The CDR3 has 14 amino acids. The V end was cut by 6 bases, the J end by 3 bases, with 14 bases between.

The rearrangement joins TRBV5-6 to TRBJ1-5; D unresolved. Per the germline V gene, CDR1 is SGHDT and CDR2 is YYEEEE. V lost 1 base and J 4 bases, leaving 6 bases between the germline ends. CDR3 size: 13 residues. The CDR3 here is CASSLLPNQPQHF. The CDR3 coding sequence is TGTGCCAGCAGCTTGCTGCCTAATCAGCCCCAGCATTTT.

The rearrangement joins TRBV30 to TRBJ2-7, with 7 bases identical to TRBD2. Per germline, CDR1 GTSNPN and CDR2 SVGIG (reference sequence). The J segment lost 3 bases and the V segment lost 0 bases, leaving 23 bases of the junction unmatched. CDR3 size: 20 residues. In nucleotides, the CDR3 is TGTGCCTGGAGTGTGGGGGAGCCGGCGGGCGGGGGTTACCCCAGCTACGAGCAGTACTTC. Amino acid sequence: CAWSVGEPAGGGYPSYEQYF.

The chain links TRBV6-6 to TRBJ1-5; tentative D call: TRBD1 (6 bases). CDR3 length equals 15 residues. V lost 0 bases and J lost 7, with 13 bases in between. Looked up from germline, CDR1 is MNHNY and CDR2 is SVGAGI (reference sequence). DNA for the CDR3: TGTGCCAGCAGTTACTCCCAGGGGCTCGGGCAGCCCCAGCATTTT. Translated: CASSYSQGLGQPQHF.

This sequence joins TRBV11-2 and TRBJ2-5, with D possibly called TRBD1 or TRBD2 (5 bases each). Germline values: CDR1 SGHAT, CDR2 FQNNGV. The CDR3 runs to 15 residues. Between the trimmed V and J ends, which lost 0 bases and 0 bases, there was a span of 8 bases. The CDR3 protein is CASSLDRGNQETQYF. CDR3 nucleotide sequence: TGTGCCAGCAGCTTAGATCGGGGCAACCAAGAGACCCAGTACTTC.